This record looks at one T cell receptor beta chain sequence and its context. The antigen is not known. This specimen belongs to a study of T-cell memory formation after mild COVID-19. Overall study findings and caveats: Specificity for SARS-CoV-2 was not confirmed among the second-wave clones peaking on day 37. The appearance of some responding clones in pre-infection memory suggested that cross-reactive memory joined.

MiXCR, applied by TCRdb to the 5' RACE reads, yields one record per CDR3 protein. The table shows 350,000 or so distinct CDR3 sequences, with more than 20% occurring only once. The CDR3 is 13 amino acids. Between the trimmed V and J ends, which lost 1 base and 8 bases, there was a span of 9 bases. Germline V CDR1 and CDR2: LGHDT, YNNKEL (reference sequence). V usage is TRBV3-1 and J usage is TRBJ1-3; D unclear. Source material: PBMCs or a T cell subset sorted from them (not recorded which). This sequence was found in an adult woman who had mild COVID-19 (a few samples of this study predate the infection). Cell type and time point are not known. The CDR3, as DNA: TGTGCCAGCAGCCAAGCCGGGGTTGACACCATATATTTT. Amino acids: CASSQAGVDTIYF.